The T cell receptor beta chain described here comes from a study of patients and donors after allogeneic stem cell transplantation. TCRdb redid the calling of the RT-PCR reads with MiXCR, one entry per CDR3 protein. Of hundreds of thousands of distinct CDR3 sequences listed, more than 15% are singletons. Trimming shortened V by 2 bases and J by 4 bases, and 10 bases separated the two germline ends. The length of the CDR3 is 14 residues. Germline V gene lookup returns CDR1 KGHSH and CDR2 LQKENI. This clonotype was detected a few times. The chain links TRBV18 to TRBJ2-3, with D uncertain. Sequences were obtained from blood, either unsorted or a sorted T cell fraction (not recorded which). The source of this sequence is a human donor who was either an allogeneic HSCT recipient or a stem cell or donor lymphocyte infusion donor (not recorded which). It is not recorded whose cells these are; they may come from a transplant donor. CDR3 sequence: CASSPSAPPDTQYF. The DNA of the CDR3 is TGTGCCAGCTCACCATCGGCTCCCCCAGATACGCAGTATTTT.